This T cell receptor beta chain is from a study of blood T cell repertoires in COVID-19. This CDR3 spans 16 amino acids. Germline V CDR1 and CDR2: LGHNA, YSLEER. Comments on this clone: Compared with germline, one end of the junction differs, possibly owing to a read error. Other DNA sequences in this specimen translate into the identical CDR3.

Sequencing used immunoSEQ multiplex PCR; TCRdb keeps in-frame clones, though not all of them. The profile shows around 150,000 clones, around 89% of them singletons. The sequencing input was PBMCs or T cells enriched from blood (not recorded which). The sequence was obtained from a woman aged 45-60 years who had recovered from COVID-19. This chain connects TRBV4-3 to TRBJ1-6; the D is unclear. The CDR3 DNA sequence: TGCGCCAGTAGCCAAGCTCGACAAGGCCCTAATTCACCCCTCCACTTT. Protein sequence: CASSQARQGPNSPLHF.